This T cell receptor (beta chain) was identified during a study of OX40 agonist ivuxolimab in advanced cancers. Study results and caveats: In general, CD8+ T cells held more expanded clones than CD4+ did, on average.

Collection of blood occurred at baseline, at cycle 4 day 1, and at cycle 7 day 1. The V end lost 6 bases, the J end lost 4 bases, and 18 bases lay between the germline ends. CDR1 and CDR2 from the germline V gene are SGHDN and FVKESK. The CDR3 is made up of 15 amino acids. This table comes from immunoSEQ multiplex PCR, and its TCRdb copy is limited to in-frame clones, with some not included. The sample records tens of thousands of clones, about 91% being singletons. To note about this clone: What it recognizes is unknown.

This receptor was identified in an adult with an advanced solid tumor such as melanoma, head and neck, liver or kidney cancer. The source material was CD4+ or CD8+ T cells sorted from blood, sampled in a trial of the OX40 agonist ivuxolimab. The V call is TRBV14, the J call TRBJ2-5, with D unclear. The CDR3 protein is CASSPRWASGETQYF. The CDR3 coding sequence is TGTGCCAGCAGTCCCCGCTGGGCGTCGGGAGAGACCCAGTACTTC. Based on the CDR3 plus reference TRBV14 and TRBJ2-5, the full variable domain is EAGVTQFPSHSVIEKGQTVTLRCDPISGHDNLYWYRRVMGKEIKFLLHFVKESKQDESGMPNNRFLAERTGGTYSTLKVQPAELEDSGVYFCASSPRWASGETQYFGPGTRLLVL.